This paragraph covers one T cell receptor beta chain sequence. Its antigen is as yet unknown. PCR was performed using 60 Vbeta and 13 Jbeta primers. The protocol was immunoSEQ multiplex PCR, while the TCRdb copy is restricted to in-frame clones and leaves out a portion. The sample lists about 160,000 clones, around four fifths occurring once. V dropped 4 bases and J dropped 4 bases, with 19 bases sitting between them. Germline V gene data show CDR1 as SGHDN and CDR2 as FVKESK. This CDR3 has 16 residues. Each of the donors was a healthy bone marrow donor. The sample belongs to a study of cytomegalovirus exposure and HLA in healthy donors. Study as a whole: In an earlier analysis, approximately 120 million unique TCR beta sequences were found from some 200 million T cells. Overall study results and limits: Productive status was seen about 90% or about 30% of the time for most TCR beta V segments in an earlier analysis. The authors enumerated under 200 TCR beta chains as linked to cytomegalovirus.

The sequencing sample was made of PBMCs. This TCR came from a woman aged 50 to 60 in good health and CMV-seropositive. J is TRBJ1-1 and V is TRBV14, with TRBD1 as a possible D gene (6 bases). The CDR3: CASSRREGQTSTEAFF. The CDR3 coding sequence is TGTGCCAGCAGCCGCAGAGAAGGACAGACTTCCACTGAAGCTTTCTTT. The variable domain in full, completed from reference TRBV14 and TRBJ1-1, reads EAGVTQFPSHSVIEKGQTVTLRCDPISGHDNLYWYRRVMGKEIKFLLHFVKESKQDESGMPNNRFLAERTGGTYSTLKVQPAELEDSGVYFCASSRREGQTSTEAFFGQGTRLTVV.